Each of the 29 T cell receptor beta chains below was sequenced from the same sample in a study of PD-1 blockade in classical Hodgkin lymphoma (dated by TCRdb to between 2020 and 2021). Read against the paper, the sample's time point label means: newly diagnosed, previously untreated cHL patient sample. Magnetic negative selection with a Miltenyi CD8+ T cell isolation kit was used to purify CD8+ T cells from thawed PBMCs. Library creation used the immunoSEQ multiplex PCR assay. TCRdb limited this immuneACCESS table to in-frame rearrangements with V and J called. A share of clones is missing; checked studies link under half to unresolved V genes, and the rest is unexplained. The sample includes several thousand clones, with 81% observed a single time. The ten largest clones add up to roughly an eighth of the sample. Specimen: CD8+ T cells from blood. The receptors originated from a human donor with classical Hodgkin lymphoma.

V usage is TRBV5-1 and J usage is TRBJ2-5; possibly TRBD2 for D (6 bases). Germline-derived CDR1 and CDR2 are SGHRS and YFSETQ. V was pared by 5 bases and J by 5 bases, with 16 bases between. The CDR3 runs to 14 residues. Here the CDR3 DNA reads TGCGCCAGCAGATTCGGGGGAAAGTCGGAGACCCAGTACTTC. This translates into CASRFGGKSETQYF.

The J gene is TRBJ2-5, the V gene TRBV28, with D unresolved. The CDR3 runs to 14 residues. V shed 2 bases and J shed 3 bases, with 10 bases lying between them. Germline assignment: CDR1 MDHEN and CDR2 SYDVKM. CDR3 sequence: CASSLARFEETQYF. Here the CDR3 DNA reads TGTGCCAGCAGTTTAGCGAGATTCGAAGAGACCCAGTACTTC.

The chain couples TRBV5-6 to TRBJ1-3, with a possible D match to TRBD1 (5 bases). V dropped 0 bases and J dropped 0 bases, with 7 bases sitting between them. Germline V gene sequence: CDR1 SGHDT, CDR2 YYEEEE. The CDR3 runs to 15 residues. CDR3 nucleotide sequence: TGTGCCAGCAGCTTGGCCAGGGTCTCTGGAAACACCATATATTTT. Translated: CASSLARVSGNTIYF.

The CDR3 sequence: CSVVLVVSYNEQFF. For the CDR3, the DNA is TGCAGCGTTGTACTGGTGGTATCCTACAATGAGCAGTTCTTC. The V and J genes are TRBV29-1 and TRBJ2-1; D not certain. CDR1 SQVTM and CDR2 ANQGSEA come from the germline V gene. Deletions cut 4 bases from V and 1 base from J, with 11 bases between. The CDR3 runs to 14 residues.

The chain links TRBV5-4 to TRBJ2-5; D is tentatively TRBD1 or TRBD2 (5 bases each). Germline lookup yields CDR1 SGHNT and CDR2 YYREEE (reference sequence). The V end was cut by 4 bases, the J end by 5 bases, with 15 bases between. This CDR3 has 14 residues. The CDR3 DNA follows: TGTGCCAGCAGCGGGGGACCAGTATGGGAGACCCAGTACTTC. It translates to CASSGGPVWETQYF.

V is TRBV7-8 and J is TRBJ1-1; 7 bases are a match to TRBD1. Trimming took 5 bases from V and 7 from J; bases not matched to a gene: 10. CDR1 and CDR2 from the germline V gene are SGHVS and FQNEAQ. This CDR3 is 14 amino acids long. The CDR3 loop reads CASSISGTEYEAFF. CDR3 DNA: TGTGCCAGCAGCATATCCGGGACAGAGTATGAAGCTTTCTTT.

The chain's CDR3 is CASSSKGLGNIQYF. In nucleotides, the CDR3 is TGTGCCAGCAGCTCGAAGGGGTTAGGAAACATTCAGTACTTC. The chain employs TRBV11-2 and TRBJ2-4; D is possibly TRBD1 (5 bases). The germline gives CDR1 SGHAT, CDR2 FQNNGV. CDR3 size: 14 residues. V lost 4 bases and J 6 bases, leaving 13 bases between the germline ends.

The rearrangement links TRBV5-4 to TRBJ2-7, with 11 positions matching TRBD1. V was pared by 4 bases and J by 1 base, with 4 bases of the junction left unmatched. Germline CDR1 reads SGHNT; CDR2 reads YYREEE (reference sequence). The CDR3 totals 15 residues. This CDR3 reads CASSKGQGGSYEQYF. CDR3 bases: TGTGCCAGCAGCAAGGGACAGGGGGGATCCTACGAGCAGTACTTC. Based on the CDR3 plus reference TRBV5-4 and TRBJ2-7, the full variable domain is ETGVTQSPTHLIKTRGQQVTLRCSSQSGHNTVSWYQQALGQGPQFIFQYYREEENGRGNFPPRFSGLQFPNYSSELNVNALELDDSALYLCASSKGQGGSYEQYFGPGTRLTVT.

This clone was observed a few times. V and J are TRBV9 and TRBJ2-5, with D possibly TRBD2 on 6 matching bases. This CDR3 comprises 13 residues. V shed 4 bases and J shed 2 bases, with 9 bases lying between them. From germline, CDR1 is SGDLS and CDR2 YYNGEE. The CDR3 protein is CASSPGAQETQYF. CDR3 bases: TGTGCCAGCAGCCCGGGAGCACAAGAGACCCAGTACTTC.

The V and J genes are TRBV4-1 and TRBJ2-5; D ambiguous. Germline assignment: CDR1 MGHRA and CDR2 YSYEKL. The CDR3 extends over 14 amino acids. Trimming removed 3 bases at V and 7 bases at J, with 15 bases between. In nucleotides, the CDR3 is TGCGCCAGCAGCCATCTCGAGGCGTCCGGGACCCAGTACTTC. Translation: CASSHLEASGTQYF.

The gene calls are TRBV7-1 and TRBJ2-7, with D hard to call. TRBV7-1 is flagged as an ORF with uncertain function. The CDR3 is 13 amino acids. Between the trimmed V and J ends, which lost 5 bases and 0 bases, there was a span of 8 bases. CDR3 sequence: CASSPTVSYEQYF. The CDR3 nucleotides read TGTGCCAGCAGCCCAACGGTCTCCTACGAGCAGTACTTC.

This clone was counted only a few times. This chain links TRBV19 with TRBJ1-2, with 11 bases aligning to TRBD1. Germline CDR1 and CDR2: LNHDA and SQIVND (reference sequence). Trimming removed 6 bases from V and 2 bases from J; junction bases left unmatched: 8. CDR3 length equals 16 residues. CDR3 nucleotides: TGTGCCAGTAGAGACATCCGGACAGGGGGCAACTATGGCTACACCTTC. This codes for CASRDIRTGGNYGYTF. The variable domain in full, with the rest retrieved from reference TRBV19 and TRBJ1-2, is DGGITQSPKYLFRKEGQNVTLSCEQNLNHDAMYWYRQDPGQGLRLIYYSQIVNDFQKGDIAEGYSVSREKKESFPLTVTSAQKNPTAFYLCASRDIRTGGNYGYTFGSGTRLTVV.

The chain uses TRBV9 and TRBJ1-4; D is undetermined. The CDR3 covers 15 residues. Germline loops: CDR1 SGDLS, CDR2 YYNGEE. The V end lost 0 bases, the J end lost 8 bases, and 14 bases lay between the germline ends. The CDR3 bases are TGTGCCAGCAGCGTAGGAGGATCAGGATTAGAAAAACTGTTTTTT. Translation: CASSVGGSGLEKLFF.

This clone was seen only once. The CDR3 DNA reads as TGTGCCAGCAGCGTAGCGGGGGGAGCCAAAAACATTCAGTACTTC. This codes for CASSVAGGAKNIQYF. V gene TRBV9 combines with J gene TRBJ2-4; 7 bases agree with TRBD2. The CDR3 is 15 amino acids. With 0 bases clipped from V and 0 bases from J, the junction kept 0 bases outside the gene matches. Looked up from germline, CDR1 is SGDLS and CDR2 is YYNGEE.

This rearrangement joins TRBV28 to TRBJ1-1, with D tentatively TRBD1 (6 bases). CDR3 size: 14 residues. Trimming removed 4 bases at V and 2 bases at J, with 11 bases between. Germline loops: CDR1 MDHEN, CDR2 SYDVKM. The CDR3 sequence: CASSSRGGNTEAFF. The CDR3 coding sequence is TGTGCCAGCAGTTCCAGGGGCGGAAACACTGAAGCTTTCTTT. Filled out from reference TRBV28 and TRBJ1-1, the complete variable domain reads DVKVTQSSRYLVKRTGEKVFLECVQDMDHENMFWYRQDPGLGLRLIYFSYDVKMKEKGDIPEGYSVSREKKERFSLILESASTNQTSMYLCASSSRGGNTEAFFGQGTRLTVV.

The chain carries TRBV28 and TRBJ1-1; no firm D call. The V and J ends lost 5 bases and 1 base respectively, with 11 bases between them. From germline, CDR1 is MDHEN and CDR2 SYDVKM. This CDR3 spans 14 amino acids. The CDR3 spells CASSRVDSNTEAFF. The CDR3 region has the DNA TGTGCCAGCAGTAGGGTCGACTCGAACACTGAAGCTTTCTTT.

The chain combines TRBV9 with TRBJ1-3; D uncertain. V shed 0 bases and J shed 0 bases, with 7 bases lying between them. There are 15 residues in the CDR3. Germline CDR1 is SGDLS and CDR2 is YYNGEE. The CDR3: CASSVGISSGNTIYF. Here the CDR3 DNA reads TGTGCCAGCAGCGTAGGGATATCCTCTGGAAACACCATATATTTT.

This clone was detected a few times. J is TRBJ2-3 and V is TRBV5-6; 10 positions agree with TRBD2. Losses at the gene ends were 1 base for V and 2 bases for J; bases not matched to a gene: 4. The CDR3 spans 16 residues. Germline lookup yields CDR1 SGHDT and CDR2 YYEEEE. The DNA for the CDR3 is TGTGCCAGCAGCTTGCCTAGCGGGAGTTCCACAGATACGCAGTATTTT. Translation: CASSLPSGSSTDTQYF.

The chain employs TRBV19 and TRBJ2-5, with D tentatively TRBD2 (7 bases). The germline V gene has CDR1 LNHDA and CDR2 SQIVND (reference sequence). This CDR3 is built from 13 residues. V was pared by 3 bases and J by 11 bases, with 16 bases between. This CDR3 reads CASSINRAGEQYF. In DNA form, the CDR3 reads TGTGCCAGTAGTATCAACAGGGCGGGGGAGCAGTACTTC.

V gene TRBV27 combines with J gene TRBJ2-1; a possible D gene is TRBD2 (5 bases). This CDR3 has 16 residues. Trimming removed 2 bases from V and 5 bases from J, with 16 bases in between. In germline, CDR1 is MNHEY, CDR2 SMNVEV (reference sequence). CDR3 protein: CASSLIPIGLDNEQFF. CDR3 coding DNA: TGTGCCAGCAGTTTAATTCCAATCGGACTGGACAATGAGCAGTTCTTC.

The V and J genes are TRBV5-4 and TRBJ2-7; no firm D call. Germline V gives CDR1 SGHNT, CDR2 YYREEE (reference sequence). Trimming left V 0 bases short and J 0 bases short, with 7 bases between. CDR3 length: 14 residues. The CDR3 sequence is CASSLGVSSYEQYF. The CDR3, as DNA: TGTGCCAGCAGCTTGGGGGTTAGCTCCTACGAGCAGTACTTC.

V gene TRBV7-2 combines with J gene TRBJ1-2; 8 bases are a match to TRBD1. This CDR3 is built from 15 residues. The germline V gene has CDR1 SGHTA and CDR2 FQGNSA. J was trimmed by 7 bases and V by 4 bases; bases with no gene match: 11. The CDR3 nucleotides are TGTGCCAGCAGCTCGGGGACAGGATGGATAAGTGGCTACACCTTC. Protein sequence: CASSSGTGWISGYTF.

The V gene is TRBV28, the J gene TRBJ2-7, with 9 bases fitting TRBD2. V was clipped by 3 bases and J by 0 bases; unmatched bases: 3. This CDR3 is built from 15 residues. The V gene's germline CDR1 is MDHEN and CDR2 SYDVKM. CDR3 in amino acids: CASSFSGSGSYEQYF. CDR3 coding DNA: TGTGCCAGCAGTTTTAGCGGGAGTGGCTCCTACGAGCAGTACTTC. Looking up the rest from reference TRBV28 and TRBJ2-7 gives the full variable domain: DVKVTQSSRYLVKRTGEKVFLECVQDMDHENMFWYRQDPGLGLRLIYFSYDVKMKEKGDIPEGYSVSREKKERFSLILESASTNQTSMYLCASSFSGSGSYEQYFGPGTRLTVT.

This chain links TRBV2 with TRBJ2-7; D uncertain. The germline V gene encodes CDR1 SNHLY and CDR2 FYNNEI. Trimming stripped 7 bases from V and 0 bases from J, with 10 bases between. CDR3 size: 13 residues. The CDR3 is CASTWVSSYEQYF. The CDR3 DNA is TGTGCCAGCACGTGGGTGAGCTCCTACGAGCAGTACTTC. Full variable domain (rest looked up from reference TRBV2 and TRBJ2-7): EPEVTQTPSHQVTQMGQEVILRCVPISNHLYFYWYRQILGQKVEFLVSFYNNEISEKSEIFDDQFSVERPDGSNFTLKIRSTKLEDSAMYFCASTWVSSYEQYFGPGTRLTVT.

This clone was observed a few times. The chain combines TRBV7-9 with TRBJ1-2; D gene uncertain. Looked up from germline, CDR1 is SEHNR and CDR2 is FQNEAQ (reference sequence). Trimming stripped 7 bases from V and 8 bases from J, with 17 bases between. The CDR3 covers 13 residues. The CDR3 coding sequence is TGTGCCAGCATCCCCGGACTGACACGAGGCTACACCTTC. This translates into CASIPGLTRGYTF.

V usage is TRBV7-9 and J usage is TRBJ1-2; 8 positions match TRBD1. J lost 6 bases, V lost 5 bases, and 8 bases had no gene match. This CDR3 spans 14 amino acids. CDR1 and CDR2 (germline): SEHNR, FQNEAQ (reference sequence). CDR3 in DNA: TGTGCCAGCAGCACCGGACAGGGCGATGATGGCTACACCTTC. The encoded protein is CASSTGQGDDGYTF.

This clone was detected once. This rearrangement joins TRBV28 to TRBJ2-5; D is undetermined. The CDR3 is 13 amino acids. CDR1 is MDHEN and CDR2 is SYDVKM in the germline V gene. Trimming left V 3 bases short and J 5 bases short, with 10 bases between. CDR3 loop: CASSFTIRETQYF. Written as DNA, the CDR3 is TGTGCCAGCAGTTTTACCATACGGGAGACCCAGTACTTC.

This clone was recorded once. This sequence joins TRBV29-1 and TRBJ1-2, with D uncertain. The CDR3 contains 12 residues. Germline V gene sequence: CDR1 SQVTM, CDR2 ANQGSEA. Trimming removed 3 bases from V and 8 bases from J, with 13 bases in between. The DNA of the CDR3 is TGCAGCGTTGAGGAGCCCTCGGAAGGCTACACCTTC. This sequence encodes CSVEEPSEGYTF.

The chain recombines TRBV15 with TRBJ2-7; D ambiguous. Trimming took off 3 bases at V and 0 bases at J, with 9 bases between the two ends. Germline-derived CDR1 and CDR2 are LNHNV and YYDKDF (reference sequence). The CDR3 extends over 14 amino acids. CDR3 nucleotide sequence: TGTGCCACCAGCAGGGAAGGGATCTCCTACGAGCAGTACTTC. This gives the protein CATSREGISYEQYF.